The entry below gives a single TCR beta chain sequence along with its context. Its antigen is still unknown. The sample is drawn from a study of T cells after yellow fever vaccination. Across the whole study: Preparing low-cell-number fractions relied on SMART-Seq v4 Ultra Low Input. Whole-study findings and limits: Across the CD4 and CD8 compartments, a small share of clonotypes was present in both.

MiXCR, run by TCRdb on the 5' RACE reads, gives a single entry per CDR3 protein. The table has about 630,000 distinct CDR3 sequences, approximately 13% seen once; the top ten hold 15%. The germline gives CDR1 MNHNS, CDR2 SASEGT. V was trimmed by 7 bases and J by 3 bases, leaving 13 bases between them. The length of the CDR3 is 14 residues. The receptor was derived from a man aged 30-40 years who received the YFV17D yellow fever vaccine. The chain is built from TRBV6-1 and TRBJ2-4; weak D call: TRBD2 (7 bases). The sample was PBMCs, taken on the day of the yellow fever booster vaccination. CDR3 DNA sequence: TGTGCCAGCATGGAGGGGGGGGTCAAAAACATTCAGTACTTC. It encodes CASMEGGVKNIQYF.